The clone carrying this T cell receptor (beta chain) was picked up one time. This sample stems from a study of cytomegalovirus exposure and HLA in healthy donors. PCR employed 60 Vbeta and 13 Jbeta primers. The data were produced by immunoSEQ multiplex PCR, yet TCRdb's version contains in-frame clones alone and is incomplete. This sample has just under 250,000 clones, with around 76% found just once. Input material: PBMCs. The receptor was isolated from a woman between 40 and 50 years old in good health and CMV-seropositive.

CDR3 loop: CASSPHSGGAYNEQFF. CDR3 DNA: TGTGCCAGCAGCCCGCATAGCGGGGGGGCCTACAATGAGCAGTTCTTC. The rearrangement uses TRBV7-2 and TRBJ2-1; 11 positions match TRBD2. This CDR3 is 16 amino acids long. With V trimmed by 5 bases and J by 2 bases, 5 bases remained unmatched. Germline lookup yields CDR1 SGHTA and CDR2 FQGNSA.